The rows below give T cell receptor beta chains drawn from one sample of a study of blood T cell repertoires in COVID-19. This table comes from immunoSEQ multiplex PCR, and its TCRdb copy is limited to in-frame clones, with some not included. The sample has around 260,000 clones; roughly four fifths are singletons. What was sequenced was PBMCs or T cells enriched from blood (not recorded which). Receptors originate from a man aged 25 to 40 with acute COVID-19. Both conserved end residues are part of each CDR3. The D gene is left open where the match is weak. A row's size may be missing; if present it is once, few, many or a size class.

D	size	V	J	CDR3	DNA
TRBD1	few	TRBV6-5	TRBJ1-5	CASSTGINQPQHF	TGTGCCAGCTCGACAGGGATCAATCAGCCCCAGCATTTT
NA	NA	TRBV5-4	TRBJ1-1	CASSGSSNTEAFF	TGTGCCAGCAGCGGTAGTTCGAACACTGAAGCTTTCTTT
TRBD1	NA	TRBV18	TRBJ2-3	CASSPLDRASTTDTQYF	TGTGCCAGCTCACCACTAGACAGGGCGTCTACCACAGATACGCAGTATTTT
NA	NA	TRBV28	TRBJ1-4	CASSFSVKGSNEKLFF	TGTGCCAGCAGTTTTTCTGTGAAGGGGTCTAATGAAAAACTGTTTTTT
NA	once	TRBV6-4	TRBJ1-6	CASSLDMEHSPLHF	TGTGCCAGCAGTTTGGACATGGAGCATTCACCCCTCCACTTT
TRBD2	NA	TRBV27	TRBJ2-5	CASGLRGRSGGGETQYF	TGTGCCAGCGGGCTAAGGGGAAGGAGCGGGGGGGGTGAGACCCAGTACTTC
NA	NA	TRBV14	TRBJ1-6	CASSQGLVGASRANSPLHF	TGTGCCAGCAGCCAAGGATTGGTGGGGGCCTCCCGGGCTAATTCACCCCTCCACTTT
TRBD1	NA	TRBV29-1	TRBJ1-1	CSGDRDTGNTEAFF	TGCAGCGGGGACAGGGATACTGGGAACACTGAAGCTTTCTTT
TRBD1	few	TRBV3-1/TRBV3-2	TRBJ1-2	CASSPGQGNYGYTF	TGTGCCAGCAGCCCGGGACAGGGTAACTATGGCTACACCTTC
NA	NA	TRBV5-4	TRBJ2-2	CASSLVTDTGELFF	TGTGCCAGCAGCTTGGTAACGGACACCGGGGAGCTGTTTTTT
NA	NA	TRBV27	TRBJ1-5	CASSTTRTQPQHF	TGTGCCAGCAGCACTACGAGGACACAGCCCCAGCATTTT
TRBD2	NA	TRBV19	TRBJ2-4	CASKPRLAGSLAKNIQYF	TGTGCCAGTAAGCCCCGACTAGCGGGTTCCCTAGCCAAAAACATTCAGTACTTC
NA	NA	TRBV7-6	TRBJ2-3	CASSLGPRGGGLTDTQYF	TGTGCCAGCAGCTTAGGCCCCCGAGGCGGGGGCCTCACAGATACGCAGTATTTT
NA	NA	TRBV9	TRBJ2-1	CASSPLGGQNNEQFF	TGTGCCAGCAGCCCGTTGGGGGGGCAAAACAATGAGCAGTTCTTC
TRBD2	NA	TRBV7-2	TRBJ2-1	CASSLGTSGGGRSYNEQFF	TGTGCCAGCAGCTTAGGGACTAGCGGGGGGGGCCGCTCCTACAATGAGCAGTTCTTC
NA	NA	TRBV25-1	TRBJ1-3	CASSGSYPSGNTIYF	TGTGCCAGCAGTGGGAGTTATCCCTCTGGAAACACCATATATTTT
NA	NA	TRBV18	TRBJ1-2	CASSPNRDGYGYTF	TGTGCCAGCTCACCCAACAGGGACGGCTATGGCTACACCTTC
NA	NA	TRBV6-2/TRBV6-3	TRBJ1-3	CASSYETSGNTIYF	TGTGCCAGCAGTTACGAAACTTCTGGAAACACCATATATTTT
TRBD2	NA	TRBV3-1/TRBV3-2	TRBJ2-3	CASSQTLAGVNRDTQYF	TGTGCCAGCAGCCAAACACTAGCGGGAGTTAATAGGGATACGCAGTATTTT
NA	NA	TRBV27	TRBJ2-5	CASSLVGLQETQYF	TGTGCCAGCAGTCTCGTGGGACTCCAAGAGACCCAGTACTTC
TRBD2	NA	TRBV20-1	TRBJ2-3	CSASRGVPTDTQYF	TGCAGTGCAAGTCGGGGGGTCCCCACAGATACGCAGTATTTT
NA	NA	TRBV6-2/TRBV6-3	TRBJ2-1	CASSYLTGIRQFF	TGTGCCAGCAGTTACTTGACGGGGATTCGGCAGTTCTTC
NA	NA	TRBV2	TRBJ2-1	CASRPGRYNEQFF	TGTGCCAGCAGGCCGGGTCGATACAATGAGCAGTTCTTC
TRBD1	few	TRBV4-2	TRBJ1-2	CASSPSLQGAHGYTF	TGTGCCAGCAGCCCCTCTCTACAGGGGGCGCATGGCTACACCTTC
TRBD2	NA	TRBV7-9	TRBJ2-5	CASSFGTSGSQETQYF	TGTGCCAGCAGCTTCGGGACTAGCGGAAGCCAAGAGACCCAGTACTTC
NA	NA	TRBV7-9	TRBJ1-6	CASSLVTSSSPLHF	TGTGCCAGCAGCTTAGTGACTTCTAGTTCACCCCTCCACTTT
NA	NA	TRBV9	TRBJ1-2	CASSASGLNYGYTF	TGTGCCAGCAGCGCATCAGGGTTAAACTATGGCTACACCTTC
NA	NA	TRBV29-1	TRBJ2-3	CSVDISDTQYF	TGCAGCGTTGATATTTCAGATACGCAGTATTTT
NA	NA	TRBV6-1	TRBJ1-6	CASSELARGVGSPLHF	TGTGCCAGCAGTGAACTAGCTCGGGGGGTAGGTTCACCCCTCCACTTT
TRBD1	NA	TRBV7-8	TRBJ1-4	CASSLERDSSSNEKLFF	TGTGCCAGCAGCTTAGAACGGGACAGCTCATCTAATGAAAAACTGTTTTTT
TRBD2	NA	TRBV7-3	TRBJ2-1	CASSKLAGASYNEQFF	TGTGCCAGCAGCAAGCTAGCGGGAGCATCCTACAATGAGCAGTTCTTC
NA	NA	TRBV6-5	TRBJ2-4	CASRLGHKNIQYF	TGTGCCAGCAGGTTGGGACACAAAAACATTCAGTACTTC
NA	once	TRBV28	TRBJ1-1	CASTLVGRDIEAFF	TGTGCCAGCACTCTGGTTGGACGGGACATTGAAGCTTTCTTT
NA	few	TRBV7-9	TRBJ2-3	CASSSGAYRPDTQYF	TGTGCCAGCAGTTCTGGGGCCTATCGCCCAGATACGCAGTATTTT
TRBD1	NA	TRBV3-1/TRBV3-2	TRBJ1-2	CASSQARTGRSYGYTF	TGTGCCAGCAGCCAAGCCCGGACAGGGCGGTCCTATGGCTACACCTTC
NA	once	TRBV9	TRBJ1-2	CASSVVPGLVGYTF	TGTGCCAGCAGCGTAGTTCCAGGGCTGGTTGGCTACACCTTC
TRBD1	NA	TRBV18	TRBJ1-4	CASSHDPWDRGEKLFF	TGTGCCAGCTCACACGACCCTTGGGACAGGGGTGAAAAACTGTTTTTT
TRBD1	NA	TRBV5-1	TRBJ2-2	CASSLADRGTGELFF	TGTGCCAGCAGCCTGGCGGACAGGGGCACCGGGGAGCTGTTTTTT
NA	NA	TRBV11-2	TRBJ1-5	CASSLSTGSNQPQHF	TGTGCCAGCAGCTTATCAACAGGTTCCAATCAGCCCCAGCATTTT
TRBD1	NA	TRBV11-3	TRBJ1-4	CASSPSTGGEKLFF	TGTGCCAGCAGCCCGAGTACAGGGGGCGAAAAACTGTTTTTT
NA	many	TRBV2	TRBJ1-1	CATRLGVETEAFF	TGTGCCACCAGGCTAGGGGTCGAGACTGAAGCTTTCTTT
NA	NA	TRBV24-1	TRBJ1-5	CATSDSTGGGQPQHF	TGTGCCACCAGTGATTCTACGGGGGGGGGTCAGCCCCAGCATTTT
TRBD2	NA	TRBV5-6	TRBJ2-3	CASIISGGADTQYF	TGTGCCAGCATCATTAGCGGGGGGGCAGATACGCAGTATTTT
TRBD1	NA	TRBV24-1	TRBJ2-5	CATSDRTGHLQETQYF	TGTGCCACCAGTGACCGGACAGGGCATCTCCAAGAGACCCAGTACTTC
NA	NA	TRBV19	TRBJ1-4	CASSIIGTPEEKLFF	TGTGCCAGTAGTATAATTGGGACACCCGAGGAAAAACTGTTTTTT
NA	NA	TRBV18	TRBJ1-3	CASSPVSGNTIYF	TGTGCCAGCTCCCCGGTCTCTGGAAACACCATATATTTT
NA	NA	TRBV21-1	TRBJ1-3	CASPGTGSHTIYF	TGTGCCAGCCCCGGGACAGGGTCGCACACCATATATTTT
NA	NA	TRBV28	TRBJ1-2	CASSSLDYGYTF	TGTGCCAGCAGTTCCTTAGACTATGGCTACACCTTC
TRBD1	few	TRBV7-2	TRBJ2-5	CASSYPRTGVPQETQYF	TGTGCCAGCAGCTACCCGCGGACAGGGGTCCCACAAGAGACCCAGTACTTC
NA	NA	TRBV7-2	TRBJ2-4	CASSLAAYIQYF	TGTGCCAGCAGCTTAGCTGCGTACATTCAGTACTTC
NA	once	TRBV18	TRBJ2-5	CASSPVFQETQYF	TGTGCCAGCTCACCAGTATTCCAAGAGACCCAGTACTTC
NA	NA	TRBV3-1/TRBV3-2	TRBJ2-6	CASSQGGPGANVLTF	TGTGCCAGCAGCCAAGGAGGGCCCGGGGCCAACGTCCTGACTTTC
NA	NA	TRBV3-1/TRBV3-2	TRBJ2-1	CASSQDHGREEEQFF	TGTGCCAGCAGCCAAGATCATGGGCGGGAAGAAGAGCAGTTCTTC
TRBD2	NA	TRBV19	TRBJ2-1	CASSIDQLAGVNEQFF	TGTGCCAGTAGTATAGATCAGCTAGCGGGAGTCAATGAGCAGTTCTTC
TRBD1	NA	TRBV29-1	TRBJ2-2	CSVDRGDTGELFF	TGCAGCGTGGACAGGGGAGACACCGGGGAGCTGTTTTTT
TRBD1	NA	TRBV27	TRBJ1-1	CASKTGTSEAFF	TGTGCCAGTAAGACAGGGACGTCCGAAGCTTTCTTT
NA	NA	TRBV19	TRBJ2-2	CASGSGRGRINTGELFF	TGTGCCAGTGGAAGCGGGCGGGGCAGAATAAACACCGGGGAGCTGTTTTTT
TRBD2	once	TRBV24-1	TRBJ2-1	CATSDCRTSGILSDEQFF	TGTGCCACCAGTGATTGTCGGACTAGCGGGATACTCTCCGATGAGCAGTTCTTC
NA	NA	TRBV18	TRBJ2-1	CASSPLRGEQFF	TGTGCCAGCTCACCATTGCGCGGGGAGCAGTTCTTC